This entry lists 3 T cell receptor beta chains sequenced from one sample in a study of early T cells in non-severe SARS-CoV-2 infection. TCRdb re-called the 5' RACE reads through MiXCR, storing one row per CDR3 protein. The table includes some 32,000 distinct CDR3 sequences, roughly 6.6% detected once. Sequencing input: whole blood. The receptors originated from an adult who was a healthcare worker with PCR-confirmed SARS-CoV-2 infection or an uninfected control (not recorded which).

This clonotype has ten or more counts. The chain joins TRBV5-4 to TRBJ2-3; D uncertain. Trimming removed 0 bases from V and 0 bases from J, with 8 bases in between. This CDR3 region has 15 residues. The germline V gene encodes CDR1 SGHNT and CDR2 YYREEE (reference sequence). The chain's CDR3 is CASSLAGLSTDTQYF. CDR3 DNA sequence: TGTGCCAGCAGCTTGGCCGGGCTAAGCACAGATACGCAGTATTTT.

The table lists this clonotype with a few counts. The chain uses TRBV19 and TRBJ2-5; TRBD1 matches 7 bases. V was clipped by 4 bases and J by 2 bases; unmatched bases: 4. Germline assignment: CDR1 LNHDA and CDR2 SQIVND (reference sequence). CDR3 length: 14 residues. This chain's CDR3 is CASSTTGRQETQYF. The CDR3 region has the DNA TGTGCCAGTAGTACGACAGGGAGACAAGAGACCCAGTACTTC.

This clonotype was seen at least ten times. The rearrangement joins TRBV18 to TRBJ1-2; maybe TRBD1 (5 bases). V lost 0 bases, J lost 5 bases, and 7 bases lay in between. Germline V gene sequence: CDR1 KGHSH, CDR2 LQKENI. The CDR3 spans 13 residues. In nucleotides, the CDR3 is TGTGCCAGCTCACCACCTGGGACGTATGGCTACACCTTC. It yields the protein CASSPPGTYGYTF. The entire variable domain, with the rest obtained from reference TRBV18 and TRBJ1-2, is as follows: NAGVMQNPRHLVRRRGQEARLRCSPMKGHSHVYWYRQLPEEGLKFMVYLQKENIIDESGMPKERFSAEFPKEGPSILRIQQVVRGDSAAYFCASSPPGTYGYTFGSGTRLTVV.